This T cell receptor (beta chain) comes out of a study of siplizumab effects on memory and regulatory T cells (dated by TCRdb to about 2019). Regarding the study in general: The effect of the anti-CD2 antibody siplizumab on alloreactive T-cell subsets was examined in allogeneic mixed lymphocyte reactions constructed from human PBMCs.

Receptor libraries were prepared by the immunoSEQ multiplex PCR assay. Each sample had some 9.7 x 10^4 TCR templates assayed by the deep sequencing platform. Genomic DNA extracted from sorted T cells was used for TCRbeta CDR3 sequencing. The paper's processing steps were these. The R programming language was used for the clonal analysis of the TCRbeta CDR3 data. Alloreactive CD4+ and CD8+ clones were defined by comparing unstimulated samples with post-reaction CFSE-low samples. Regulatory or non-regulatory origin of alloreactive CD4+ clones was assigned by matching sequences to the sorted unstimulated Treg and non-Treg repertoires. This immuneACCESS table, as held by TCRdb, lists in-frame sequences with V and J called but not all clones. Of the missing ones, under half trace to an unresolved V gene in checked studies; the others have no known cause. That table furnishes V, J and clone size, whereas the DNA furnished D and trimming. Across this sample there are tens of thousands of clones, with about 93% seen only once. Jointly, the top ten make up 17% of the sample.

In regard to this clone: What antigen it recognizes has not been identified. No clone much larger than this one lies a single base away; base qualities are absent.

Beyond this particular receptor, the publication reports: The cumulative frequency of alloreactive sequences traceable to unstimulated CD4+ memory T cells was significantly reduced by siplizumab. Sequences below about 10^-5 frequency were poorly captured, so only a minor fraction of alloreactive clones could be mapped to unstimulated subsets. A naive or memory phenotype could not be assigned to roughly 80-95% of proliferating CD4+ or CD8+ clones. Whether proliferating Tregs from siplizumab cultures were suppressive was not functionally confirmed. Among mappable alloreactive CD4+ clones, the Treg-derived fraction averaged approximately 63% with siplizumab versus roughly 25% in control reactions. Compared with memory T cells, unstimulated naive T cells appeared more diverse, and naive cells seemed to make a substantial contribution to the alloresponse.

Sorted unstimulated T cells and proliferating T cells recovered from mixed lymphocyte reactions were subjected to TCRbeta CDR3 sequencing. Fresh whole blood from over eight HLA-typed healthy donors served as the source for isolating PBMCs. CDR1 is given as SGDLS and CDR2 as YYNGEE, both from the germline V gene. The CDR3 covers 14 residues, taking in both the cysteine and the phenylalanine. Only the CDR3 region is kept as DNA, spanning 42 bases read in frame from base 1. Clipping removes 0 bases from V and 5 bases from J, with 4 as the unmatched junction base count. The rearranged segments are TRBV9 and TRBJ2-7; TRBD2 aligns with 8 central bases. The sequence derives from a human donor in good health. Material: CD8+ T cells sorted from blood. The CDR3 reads CASSVASLADEQYF. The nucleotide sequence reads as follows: TGTGCCAGCAGCGTAGCCTCACTAGCGGACGAGCAGTACTTC.